This is a list of T cell receptor beta chains from one sample in a study of preoperative IRX-2 immunotherapy in early breast cancer. The repertoire was sequenced with immunoSEQ multiplex PCR; TCRdb's copy has only in-frame clones and lacks some. The table lists about 98,000 clones, 86% of them singletons. The sample in question was tumor tissue, obtained after IRX-2 immunotherapy. The origin of the receptors is a human donor with breast cancer. Both conserved end residues are part of each CDR3. The D gene is left open where the match is weak. Clone sizes are given selectively: once, few, many, or a class where the clone is expanded.

-	TRBJ1-2	-	TRBV11-3	TGTGCCAGCAGCTTCTCGACAGATTCTCCTTCCTATGGCTACACCTTC	CASSFSTDSPSYGYTF
-	TRBJ1-1	TRBD1	TRBV18	TGTGCCAGCTCGGAAGGACAGGCGGACACTGAAGCTTTCTTT	CASSEGQADTEAFF
-	TRBJ1-5	-	TRBV19	TGTGCCAGTAGTTCGGGCAGTTTTAGCAATCAGCCCCAGCATTTT	CASSSGSFSNQPQHF
-	TRBJ2-2	-	TRBV5-1	TGCGCCAGCAGCCTATTGACAGGCGCAGGGAGCGGGGAGCTGTTTTTT	CASSLLTGAGSGELFF
-	TRBJ1-5	-	TRBV5-1	TGCGCCAGCAGGGAAGGGGGAGATAGCAATCAGCCCCAGCATTTT	CASREGGDSNQPQHF
-	TRBJ1-4	-	TRBV2	TGTGCCAGCAGTGAGTTGGGGGATACTAATGAAAAACTGTTTTTT	CASSELGDTNEKLFF
once	TRBJ2-3	TRBD2	TRBV6-8	TGTGCCAGCATCAAACTTGGGCTAGCGGGGGGTAGCACAGATACGCAGTATTTT	CASIKLGLAGGSTDTQYF
few	TRBJ1-5	TRBD1	TRBV28	TGTGCCAGCAGGGGCCGACAGGGGGCACTAAGCAATCAGCCCCAGCATTTT	CASRGRQGALSNQPQHF
-	TRBJ2-1	TRBD2	TRBV30	TGTGCCTGGAGACTAGCGGGAGCTCACAATGAGCAGTTCTTC	CAWRLAGAHNEQFF
-	TRBJ1-4	-	TRBV18	TGTGCCAGCTTCCTCGTCCCGGCCAATGAAAAACTGTTTTTT	CASFLVPANEKLFF
-	TRBJ2-2	-	TRBV14	TGTGCCAGCAGCCAAGACCGGACTGGGTTGGGGGAGCTGTTTTTT	CASSQDRTGLGELFF
-	TRBJ1-1	-	TRBV1	TGCGCCAGCCGAGGGCCCCTAATGAACACTGAAGCTTTCTTT	CASRGPLMNTEAFF
once	TRBJ1-2	-	TRBV18	TGTGCCAGCTCACCAAGCGTCAGGGATGGCTACACCTTC	CASSPSVRDGYTF
-	TRBJ1-1	TRBD1	TRBV28	TGTGCCAGCACCAAATACAGGGGGACGGCGACTGAAGCTTTCTTT	CASTKYRGTATEAFF
-	TRBJ1-5	-	TRBV18	TGTGCCAGCTCACCCTTGAGAGGGGAGCAGCCCCAGCATTTT	CASSPLRGEQPQHF
-	TRBJ2-5	-	TRBV6-4	TGTGCCAGCAGTAGCGAAGAGACCCAGTACTTC	CASSSEETQYF
once	TRBJ2-6	-	TRBV6-8	TGTGCCATTGCTAACTCTGGGGCCAACGTCCTGACTTTC	CAIANSGANVLTF
few	TRBJ2-2	-	TRBV6-8	TGTGCCACGTCAGGCACCCTAAACACCGGGGAGCTGTTTTTT	CATSGTLNTGELFF
-	TRBJ2-1	TRBD2	TRBV6-8	TGTGCCATCAAGGGGACTAGGGCCCTAGTGCAGTTCTTC	CAIKGTRALVQFF
few	TRBJ1-2	-	TRBV18	TGTGCCAGCTCACCACCGGGGTGGGGGCGAGAGGAGGTCTATGGCTACACCTTC	CASSPPGWGREEVYGYTF
-	TRBJ1-6	-	TRBV6-8	TGTGCCAGCAGTTATCAGGGTCTTAGAGATAATTCACCCCTCCACTTT	CASSYQGLRDNSPLHF
-	TRBJ2-4	TRBD2	TRBV6-8	TGTGCCAGCAATGATCGGGGGGGCATTCAGTACTTC	CASNDRGGIQYF
-	TRBJ1-5	TRBD1	TRBV6-8	TGTGCCAGCAGTTTCGCGGGACAGGGGAATCAGCCCCAGCATTTT	CASSFAGQGNQPQHF
-	TRBJ2-3	TRBD2	TRBV6-8	TGTGCCAGCAGTTACCTGGGACTAGCGGGGCGGTGGGGCACAGATACGCAGTATTTT	CASSYLGLAGRWGTDTQYF
once	TRBJ1-2	-	TRBV2	TGTGCCAGCAGTCCAGATGGAGAGGGTTATGGCTACACCTTC	CASSPDGEGYGYTF
few	TRBJ2-5	TRBD2	TRBV11-3	TGTGCCAGCAGCTCGACTAGCGGGAAGGAGACCCAGTACTTC	CASSSTSGKETQYF
-	TRBJ2-5	-	TRBV6-8	TGTGCCAGCAGTTACGGCGGCGGCCGGGCCCAGTACTTC	CASSYGGGRAQYF
-	TRBJ2-2	-	TRBV7-6	TGTGCCAGCAGCAACCGACAGGACACGAACACCGGGGAGCTGTTTTTT	CASSNRQDTNTGELFF
-	TRBJ1-4	TRBD1	TRBV28	TGTGCCAGCAGTCCCTGGGACAGGGGGAATGAAAAACTGTTTTTT	CASSPWDRGNEKLFF
-	TRBJ1-3	-	TRBV29-1	TGCAGCGTACAGACAGATGGAAACACCATATATTTT	CSVQTDGNTIYF
-	TRBJ1-4	-	TRBV11-3	TGTGCCAGCAGCTTCTTATCGGTCAATAATGAAAAACTGTTTTTT	CASSFLSVNNEKLFF
-	TRBJ1-2	-	TRBV1	TGCGCCAGCAGCCAAGGGCAGGGATCGGGCTATGGCTACACCTTC	CASSQGQGSGYGYTF
-	TRBJ2-7	TRBD1	TRBV6-8	TGTGCCAGCAGAAAAACCGACAGGGGGCACTACGAGCAGTACTTC	CASRKTDRGHYEQYF
-	TRBJ1-5	-	TRBV18	TGTGCCAGCTCGGATGATAGCAATCAGCCCCAGCATTTT	CASSDDSNQPQHF
-	TRBJ2-3	TRBD1	TRBV5-1	TGCGCCAGCAGCGGAGGGACAGGCCAAGATACGCAGTATTTT	CASSGGTGQDTQYF
once	TRBJ1-2	TRBD1	TRBV18	TGTGCCAGCTCACCGGGACAGGGTGGATATGGCTACACCTTC	CASSPGQGGYGYTF
few	TRBJ2-7	TRBD1	TRBV18	TGTGCCAGCTCACAAACCGGAGCGACAGGGCCTTACGAGCAGTACTTC	CASSQTGATGPYEQYF